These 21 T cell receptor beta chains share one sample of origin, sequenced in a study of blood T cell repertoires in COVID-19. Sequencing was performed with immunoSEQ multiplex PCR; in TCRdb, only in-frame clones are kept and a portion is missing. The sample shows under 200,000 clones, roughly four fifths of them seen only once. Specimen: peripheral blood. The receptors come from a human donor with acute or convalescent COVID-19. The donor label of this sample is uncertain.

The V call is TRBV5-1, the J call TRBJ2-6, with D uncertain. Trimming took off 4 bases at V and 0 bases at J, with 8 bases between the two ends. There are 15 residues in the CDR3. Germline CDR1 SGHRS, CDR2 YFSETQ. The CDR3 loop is CASSLSGSGANVLTF. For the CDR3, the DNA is TGCGCCAGCAGCCTTTCGGGCTCTGGGGCCAACGTCCTGACTTTC. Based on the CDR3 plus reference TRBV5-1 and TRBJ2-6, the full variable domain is KAGVTQTPRYLIKTRGQQVTLSCSPISGHRSVSWYQQTPGQGLQFLFEYFSETQRNKGNFPGRFSGRQFSNSRSEMNVSTLELGDSALYLCASSLSGSGANVLTFGAGSRLTVL.

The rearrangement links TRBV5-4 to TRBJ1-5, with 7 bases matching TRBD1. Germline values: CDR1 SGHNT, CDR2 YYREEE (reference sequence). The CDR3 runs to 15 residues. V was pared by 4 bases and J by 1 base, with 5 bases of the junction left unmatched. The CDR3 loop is CASSDGTASNQPQHF. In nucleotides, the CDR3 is TGTGCCAGCAGCGACGGGACAGCAAGCAATCAGCCCCAGCATTTT.

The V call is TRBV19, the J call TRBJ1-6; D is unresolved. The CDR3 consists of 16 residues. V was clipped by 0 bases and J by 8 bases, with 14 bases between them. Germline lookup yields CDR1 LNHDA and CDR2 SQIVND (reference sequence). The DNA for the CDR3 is TGTGCCAGTAGTATAGAGCACGATCGGGAGCATTCACCCCTCCACTTT. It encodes CASSIEHDREHSPLHF.

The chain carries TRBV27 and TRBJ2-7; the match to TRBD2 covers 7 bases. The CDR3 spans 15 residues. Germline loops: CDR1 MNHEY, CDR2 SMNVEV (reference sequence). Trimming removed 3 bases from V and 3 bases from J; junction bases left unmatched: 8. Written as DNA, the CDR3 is TGTGCCAGCAGTTTGTCGGGGAGGGGTTTCTACGAGCAGTACTTC. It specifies CASSLSGRGFYEQYF.

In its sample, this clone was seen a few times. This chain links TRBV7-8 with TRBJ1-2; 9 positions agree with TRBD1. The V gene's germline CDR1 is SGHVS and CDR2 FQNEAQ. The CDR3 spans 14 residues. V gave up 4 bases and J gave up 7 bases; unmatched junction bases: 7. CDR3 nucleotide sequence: TGTGCCAGCAGCTATAGGGACAGGGACCTTGGCTACACCTTC. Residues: CASSYRDRDLGYTF. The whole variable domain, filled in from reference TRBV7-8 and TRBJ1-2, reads GAGVSQSPRYKVAKRGQDVALRCDPISGHVSLFWYQQALGQGPEFLTYFQNEAQLDKSGLPSDRFFAERPEGSVSTLKIQRTQQEDSAVYLCASSYRDRDLGYTFGSGTRLTVV.

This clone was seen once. The CDR3 DNA reads TGCGCCAGCAGCTTGGTCGTCATAACGGGGGGCGATGAGCAGTTCTTC. It translates to CASSLVVITGGDEQFF. The rearrangement uses TRBV5-1 and TRBJ2-1; the D gene is possibly TRBD2 (7 bases). The CDR3 covers 16 residues. V gave up 0 bases and J gave up 8 bases, with 18 bases separating them. Per the germline V gene, CDR1 is SGHRS and CDR2 is YFSETQ.

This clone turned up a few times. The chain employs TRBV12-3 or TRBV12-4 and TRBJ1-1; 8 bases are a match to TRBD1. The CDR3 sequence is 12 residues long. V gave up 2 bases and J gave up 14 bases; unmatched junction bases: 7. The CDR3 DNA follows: TGTGCCAGCAGTTTAAGCCGGGACAGGCCATTCTTT. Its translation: CASSLSRDRPFF.

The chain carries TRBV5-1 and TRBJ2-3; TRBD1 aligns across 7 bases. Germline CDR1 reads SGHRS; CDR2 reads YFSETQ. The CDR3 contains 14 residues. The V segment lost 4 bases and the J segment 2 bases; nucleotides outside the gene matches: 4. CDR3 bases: TGCGCCAGCAGCCCCGGGACAGTCACAGATACGCAGTATTTT. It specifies CASSPGTVTDTQYF.

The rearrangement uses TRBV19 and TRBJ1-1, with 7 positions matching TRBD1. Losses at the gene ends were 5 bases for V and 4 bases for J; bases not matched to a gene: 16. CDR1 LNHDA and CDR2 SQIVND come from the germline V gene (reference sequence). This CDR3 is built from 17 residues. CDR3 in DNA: TGTGCCAGTAGTGAGGGGGGCTGGGGACAGAGGCCCACTGAAGCTTTCTTT. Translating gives CASSEGGWGQRPTEAFF.

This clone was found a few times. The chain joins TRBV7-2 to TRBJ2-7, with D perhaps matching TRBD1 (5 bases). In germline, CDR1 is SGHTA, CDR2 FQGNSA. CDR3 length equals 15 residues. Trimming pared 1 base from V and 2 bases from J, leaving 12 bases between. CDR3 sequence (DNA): TGTGCCAGCAGCTTAGTCTCTGACAGCCCCTACGAGCAGTACTTC. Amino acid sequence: CASSLVSDSPYEQYF.

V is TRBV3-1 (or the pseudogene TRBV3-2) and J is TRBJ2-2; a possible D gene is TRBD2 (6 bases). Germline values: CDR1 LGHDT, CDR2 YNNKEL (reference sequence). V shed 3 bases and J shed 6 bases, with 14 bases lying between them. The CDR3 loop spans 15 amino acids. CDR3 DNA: TGTGCCAGCAGCCAGCAGGGACTCCCGGCCGGGGAGCTGTTTTTT. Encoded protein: CASSQQGLPAGELFF.

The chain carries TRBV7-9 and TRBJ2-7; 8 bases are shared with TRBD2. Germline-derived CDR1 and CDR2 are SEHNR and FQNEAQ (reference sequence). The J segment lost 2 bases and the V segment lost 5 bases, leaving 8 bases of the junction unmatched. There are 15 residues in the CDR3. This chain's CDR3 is CASSLGQAGAYEQYF. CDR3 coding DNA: TGTGCCAGCAGCCTAGGCCAAGCGGGGGCCTACGAGCAGTACTTC. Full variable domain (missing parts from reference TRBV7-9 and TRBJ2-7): DTGVSQNPRHKITKRGQNVTFRCDPISEHNRLYWYRQTLGQGPEFLTYFQNEAQLEKSRLLSDRFSAERPKGSFSTLEIQRTEQGDSAMYLCASSLGQAGAYEQYFGPGTRLTVT.

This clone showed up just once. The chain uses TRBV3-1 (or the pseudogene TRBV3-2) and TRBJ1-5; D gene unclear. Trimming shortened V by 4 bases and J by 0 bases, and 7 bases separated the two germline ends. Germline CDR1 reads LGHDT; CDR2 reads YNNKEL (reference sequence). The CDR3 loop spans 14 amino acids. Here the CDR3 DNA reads TGTGCCAGCAGCCCCCTCGGTAGCAATCAGCCCCAGCATTTT. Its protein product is CASSPLGSNQPQHF.

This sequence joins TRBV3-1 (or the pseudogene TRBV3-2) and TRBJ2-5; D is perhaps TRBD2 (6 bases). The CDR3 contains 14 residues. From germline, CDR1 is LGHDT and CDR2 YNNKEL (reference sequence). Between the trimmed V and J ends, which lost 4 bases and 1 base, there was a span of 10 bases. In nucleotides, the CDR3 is TGTGCCAGCAGCCCTGGGGACTTCCAAGAGACCCAGTACTTC. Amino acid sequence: CASSPGDFQETQYF.

CDR3 nucleotide sequence: TGTGCCTGGAGTGAAAAGCTCCAGGGAAGCGCTGAAGCTTTCTTT. It is translated as CAWSEKLQGSAEAFF. V and J are TRBV30 and TRBJ1-1; possible D gene TRBD1, 5 bases. Germline loops: CDR1 GTSNPN, CDR2 SVGIG (reference sequence). The V end was cut by 1 base, the J end by 6 bases, with 18 bases between. The length of the CDR3 is 15 residues.

The DNA for the CDR3 is TGTGCCATCAGTGAGGACAGGGGGGGTCAGCCCCAGCATTTT. Protein: CAISEDRGGQPQHF. The chain links TRBV10-3 to TRBJ1-5; the match to TRBD1 covers 9 bases. This CDR3 has 14 residues. CDR1 is ENHRY, CDR2 SYGVKD, per germline. Trimming took 2 bases from V and 6 from J; bases not matched to a gene: 2.

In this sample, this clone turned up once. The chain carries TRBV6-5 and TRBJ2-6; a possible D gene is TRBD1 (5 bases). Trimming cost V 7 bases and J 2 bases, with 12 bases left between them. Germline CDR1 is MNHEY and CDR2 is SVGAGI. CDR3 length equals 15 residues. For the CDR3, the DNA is TGTGCCAGCACCAGGGATTCCACTGGGGCCAACGTCCTGACTTTC. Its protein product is CASTRDSTGANVLTF.

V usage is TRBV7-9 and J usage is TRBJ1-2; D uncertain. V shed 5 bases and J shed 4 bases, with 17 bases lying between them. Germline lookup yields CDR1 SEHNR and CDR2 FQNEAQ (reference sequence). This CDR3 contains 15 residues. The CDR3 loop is CASSTLERASYGYTF. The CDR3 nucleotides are TGTGCCAGCAGCACCCTCGAGCGGGCCAGCTATGGCTACACCTTC.

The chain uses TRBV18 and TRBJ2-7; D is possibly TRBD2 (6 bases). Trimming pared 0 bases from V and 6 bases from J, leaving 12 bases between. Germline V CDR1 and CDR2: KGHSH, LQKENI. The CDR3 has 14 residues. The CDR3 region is CASSPPLASSEQYF. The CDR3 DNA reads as TGTGCCAGCTCACCACCACTAGCTTCTTCCGAGCAGTACTTC.

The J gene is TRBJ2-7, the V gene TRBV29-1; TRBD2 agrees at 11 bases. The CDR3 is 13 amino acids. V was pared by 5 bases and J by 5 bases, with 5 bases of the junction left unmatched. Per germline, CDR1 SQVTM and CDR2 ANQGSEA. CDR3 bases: TGCAGCGTTTCGACTAGCGGGATCAACGAGCAGTACTTC. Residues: CSVSTSGINEQYF.

CDR3 sequence (DNA): TGTGCCAGCAGTGAAGGCAGGGGTTGGACAGATACGCAGTATTTT. Translated, it gives CASSEGRGWTDTQYF. V gene TRBV25-1 combines with J gene TRBJ2-3; D is perhaps TRBD1 (6 bases). The CDR3 spans 15 residues. Per the germline V gene, CDR1 is MGHDK and CDR2 is SYGVNS. V was pared by 2 bases and J by 3 bases, with 12 bases between.